These T cell receptor beta chains were read from a single sample in a study of cytomegalovirus exposure and HLA in healthy donors. The assay was immunoSEQ multiplex PCR, and TCRdb's table has in-frame clones only and misses some. The sample yields almost 65,000 clones, under 80% seen once. The specimen was PBMCs. The receptors shown here come from a male donor in good health and CMV-seropositive. Both conserved end residues are part of each CDR3. Fields, in order: D gene, clone size, J gene, V gene, CDR3 DNA, CDR3 protein. A D gene is named only where the DNA matches it firmly. Clone size is shown for a subset of rows, as once, few, many or a class of expanded clone.

d_gene: TRBD2; abundance: NA; j_gene: TRBJ2-7; v_gene: TRBV10-3; CDR3nt: TGTGCCACCAGACTAGCGGGGGCCGCTCCCTACGAGCAGTACTTC; CDR3aa: CATRLAGAAPYEQYF
d_gene: TRBD1; abundance: NA; j_gene: TRBJ1-2; v_gene: TRBV5-4; CDR3nt: TGTGCCAGCAGCTCCCCAAGGGACAGATCCTATGGCTACACCTTC; CDR3aa: CASSSPRDRSYGYTF
d_gene: NA; abundance: NA; j_gene: TRBJ2-2; v_gene: TRBV5-1; CDR3nt: TGCGCCAGCAGCCCCTATCTTACCCCCGGGGAGCTGTTTTTT; CDR3aa: CASSPYLTPGELFF
d_gene: TRBD1; abundance: NA; j_gene: TRBJ2-5; v_gene: TRBV7-7; CDR3nt: TGTGCCAGCAGCTTACACGGACAGGGGGAGACCCAGTACTTC; CDR3aa: CASSLHGQGETQYF
d_gene: TRBD1; abundance: few; j_gene: TRBJ2-2; v_gene: TRBV5-1; CDR3nt: TGCGCCAGCAGCGGCGGGGACAGGACCTCATGGGGGGAGCTGTTTTTT; CDR3aa: CASSGGDRTSWGELFF
d_gene: NA; abundance: NA; j_gene: TRBJ2-1; v_gene: TRBV10-3; CDR3nt: TGTGCCATCAGTGAGTCGGGGACTTTTCTGGGGTTCTTC; CDR3aa: CAISESGTFLGFF
d_gene: NA; abundance: NA; j_gene: TRBJ1-2; v_gene: TRBV15; CDR3nt: TGTGCCACCAGCCCGGACACTAACTATGGCTACACCTTC; CDR3aa: CATSPDTNYGYTF
d_gene: TRBD1; abundance: NA; j_gene: TRBJ2-7; v_gene: TRBV5-1; CDR3nt: TGCGCCAGCAGCACAGGACAGGTTACCACCTACGAGCAGTACTTC; CDR3aa: CASSTGQVTTYEQYF
d_gene: TRBD1; abundance: few; j_gene: TRBJ1-4; v_gene: TRBV2; CDR3nt: TGTGCCAGCAGTGGGAGGACAGGAAGGGATGAAAAACTGTTTTTT; CDR3aa: CASSGRTGRDEKLFF
d_gene: TRBD1; abundance: NA; j_gene: TRBJ1-6; v_gene: TRBV6-5; CDR3nt: TGTGCCAGCAGTCACGGACAGGGCTATAATTCACCCCTCCACTTT; CDR3aa: CASSHGQGYNSPLHF
d_gene: TRBD2; abundance: once; j_gene: TRBJ2-7; v_gene: TRBV4-2; CDR3nt: TGTGCCAGCAGCCAAGATGTTCTAAAGCGGGGGCCCCTCCGGGAGCAGTACTTC; CDR3aa: CASSQDVLKRGPLREQYF
d_gene: NA; abundance: NA; j_gene: TRBJ1-2; v_gene: TRBV7-2; CDR3nt: TGTGCCAGCAGCTCCGCGACCGGGGGGTGGGCCTCTCATGGCTACACCTTC; CDR3aa: CASSSATGGWASHGYTF
d_gene: TRBD2; abundance: once; j_gene: TRBJ2-7; v_gene: TRBV9; CDR3nt: TGTGCCAGCAGCGTAGCCGGGACTAGCGGCTACGAGCAGTACTTC; CDR3aa: CASSVAGTSGYEQYF
d_gene: TRBD1; abundance: NA; j_gene: TRBJ2-7; v_gene: TRBV7-9; CDR3nt: TGTGCCAGCAGCCAGTCCCGGACAGGCTCCTACGAGCAGTACTTC; CDR3aa: CASSQSRTGSYEQYF
d_gene: NA; abundance: few; j_gene: TRBJ2-6; v_gene: TRBV18; CDR3nt: TGTGCCAGCTCACCACCGCGCTCTGGGGCCAACGTCCTGACTTTC; CDR3aa: CASSPPRSGANVLTF
d_gene: TRBD1; abundance: NA; j_gene: TRBJ2-6; v_gene: TRBV19; CDR3nt: TGTGCCAGCAGGGACAGGGTAAGGAGAGGGGCCAACGTCCTGACTTTC; CDR3aa: CASRDRVRRGANVLTF
d_gene: NA; abundance: NA; j_gene: TRBJ2-3; v_gene: TRBV5-8; CDR3nt: TGTGCCAGCAGCTCGGGACTCCTACTCACAGATACGCAGTATTTT; CDR3aa: CASSSGLLLTDTQYF
d_gene: TRBD1; abundance: NA; j_gene: TRBJ2-1; v_gene: TRBV10-2; CDR3nt: TGCGCCAGCAGCTGGACAGGGGGCTACAATGAGCAGTTCTTC; CDR3aa: CASSWTGGYNEQFF
d_gene: NA; abundance: once; j_gene: TRBJ2-5; v_gene: TRBV29-1; CDR3nt: TGCAGCGTACAGAGGGAATTCTACCAAGAGACCCAGTACTTC; CDR3aa: CSVQREFYQETQYF
d_gene: NA; abundance: few; j_gene: TRBJ2-2; v_gene: TRBV6-1; CDR3nt: TGTGCCAGCAGTGAAGTCGGGGTTGGCAGTTACACCGGGGAGCTGTTTTTT; CDR3aa: CASSEVGVGSYTGELFF
d_gene: NA; abundance: NA; j_gene: TRBJ1-2; v_gene: TRBV29-1; CDR3nt: TGCAGCGTTGAAGATCTGAGGAGAGAATGGAACTATGGCTACACCTTC; CDR3aa: CSVEDLRREWNYGYTF
d_gene: NA; abundance: NA; j_gene: TRBJ1-1; v_gene: TRBV18; CDR3nt: TGTGCCAGCTCCCGCAGGACAGCTAGCAACACTGAAGCTTTCTTT; CDR3aa: CASSRRTASNTEAFF
d_gene: NA; abundance: NA; j_gene: TRBJ2-2; v_gene: TRBV11-2; CDR3nt: TGTGCCAGCAGCGGACAGAACACCGGGGAGCTGTTTTTT; CDR3aa: CASSGQNTGELFF
d_gene: NA; abundance: NA; j_gene: TRBJ2-7; v_gene: TRBV7-2; CDR3nt: TGTGCCAGCAGCCCGATTGACAGCTACGAGCAGTACTTC; CDR3aa: CASSPIDSYEQYF
d_gene: TRBD1; abundance: few; j_gene: TRBJ2-7; v_gene: TRBV18; CDR3nt: TGTGCCAGCTCACAGGGGGCTTCCACCTACGAGCAGTACTTC; CDR3aa: CASSQGASTYEQYF
d_gene: NA; abundance: NA; j_gene: TRBJ1-2; v_gene: TRBV28; CDR3nt: TGTGCCAGCGGGCCCTATGGCTACACCTTC; CDR3aa: CASGPYGYTF
d_gene: NA; abundance: NA; j_gene: TRBJ2-1; v_gene: TRBV2; CDR3nt: TGTGCCAGCAGTGGACAGCTAAATGCACCAACTCCGCAGTTCTTC; CDR3aa: CASSGQLNAPTPQFF
d_gene: NA; abundance: NA; j_gene: TRBJ2-7; v_gene: TRBV4-3; CDR3nt: TGCGCCAGCAGCCAAGGAGTGGACGGGAGCTACGAGCAGTACTTC; CDR3aa: CASSQGVDGSYEQYF
d_gene: NA; abundance: once; j_gene: TRBJ2-1; v_gene: TRBV4-1; CDR3nt: TGCGCCAGCAGCCAAGAGAGTCGCAGGGGCTACAATGAGCAGTTCTTC; CDR3aa: CASSQESRRGYNEQFF
d_gene: TRBD1; abundance: NA; j_gene: TRBJ2-7; v_gene: TRBV5-1; CDR3nt: TGCGCCAGCAGCTCCGGACAGGGGGACTACGAGCAGTACTTC; CDR3aa: CASSSGQGDYEQYF
d_gene: TRBD1; abundance: NA; j_gene: TRBJ1-2; v_gene: TRBV7-2; CDR3nt: TGTGCCAGCAGCTCTAGCGCGGACAGGGGCTATGGCTACACCTTC; CDR3aa: CASSSSADRGYGYTF
d_gene: TRBD2; abundance: NA; j_gene: TRBJ2-7; v_gene: TRBV27; CDR3nt: TGTGCCAGCTCCAAAGGCGGGGGGCGGTCCTACGAGCAGTACTTC; CDR3aa: CASSKGGGRSYEQYF
d_gene: NA; abundance: NA; j_gene: TRBJ1-2; v_gene: TRBV28; CDR3nt: TGTGCCAGCAGCGACTCGTATGGCTACACCTTC; CDR3aa: CASSDSYGYTF
d_gene: TRBD2; abundance: NA; j_gene: TRBJ2-5; v_gene: TRBV7-8; CDR3nt: TGTGCCAGCAGCTCCGGTGCCGGGACTAGCGCCGTTGCGGTCCAGTACTTC; CDR3aa: CASSSGAGTSAVAVQYF
d_gene: TRBD1; abundance: NA; j_gene: TRBJ2-6; v_gene: TRBV27; CDR3nt: TGTGCCAGCAGTTTCCGCCTCCGGGACAGGAGCAAGGGTAGCTCTGGGGCCAACGTCCTGACTTTC; CDR3aa: CASSFRLRDRSKGSSGANVLTF
d_gene: NA; abundance: NA; j_gene: TRBJ2-5; v_gene: TRBV9; CDR3nt: TGTGCCAGCAGCGTGAGGGAAAGGGTGGGAGAGACCCAGTACTTC; CDR3aa: CASSVRERVGETQYF
d_gene: TRBD1; abundance: few; j_gene: TRBJ1-3; v_gene: TRBV6-5; CDR3nt: TGTGCCAGCAGTTACGACAGGGAGGCCGGAAACACCATATATTTT; CDR3aa: CASSYDREAGNTIYF
d_gene: TRBD2; abundance: NA; j_gene: TRBJ2-5; v_gene: TRBV5-6; CDR3nt: TGTGCCAGCAGCCTAGGCCTAGCGGGGGTGCAAGAGACCCAGTACTTC; CDR3aa: CASSLGLAGVQETQYF
d_gene: NA; abundance: once; j_gene: TRBJ2-3; v_gene: TRBV12-1; CDR3nt: TGTGCCAGCAGCTTCAGGGGCGCGTTGAGAGATACGCAGTATTTT; CDR3aa: CASSFRGALRDTQYF
d_gene: NA; abundance: NA; j_gene: TRBJ2-7; v_gene: TRBV4-3; CDR3nt: TGCGCCAGCAGCCAAGATCGCGCTAGGTCCTACGAGCAGTACTTC; CDR3aa: CASSQDRARSYEQYF
d_gene: NA; abundance: few; j_gene: TRBJ1-4; v_gene: TRBV4-2; CDR3nt: TGTGCCAGCAGCCAAGTAAGGGGGATGAATGAAAAACTGTTTTTT; CDR3aa: CASSQVRGMNEKLFF
d_gene: TRBD1; abundance: NA; j_gene: TRBJ2-6; v_gene: TRBV18; CDR3nt: TGTGCCAGCTCACCAGACAGGGTGGGAGGGGCCAACGTCCTGACTTTC; CDR3aa: CASSPDRVGGANVLTF
d_gene: NA; abundance: NA; j_gene: TRBJ2-7; v_gene: TRBV4-1; CDR3nt: TGCGCCAGCAGCCAACTAGATCGGGACTACGAGCAGTACTTC; CDR3aa: CASSQLDRDYEQYF
d_gene: TRBD1; abundance: NA; j_gene: TRBJ2-7; v_gene: TRBV15; CDR3nt: TGTGCCACCAGCAGAGATGGAAGGGGGCTCCCCTACGAGCAGTACTTC; CDR3aa: CATSRDGRGLPYEQYF
d_gene: TRBD2; abundance: few; j_gene: TRBJ2-4; v_gene: TRBV11-2; CDR3nt: TGTGCCAGCAGCTTAGATGGGGAGCGGGGCTGGGCCAAAAACATTCAGTACTTC; CDR3aa: CASSLDGERGWAKNIQYF
d_gene: NA; abundance: NA; j_gene: TRBJ1-1; v_gene: TRBV30; CDR3nt: TGTGCCTGGAGTTTGGGGCAGAACACTGAAGCTTTCTTT; CDR3aa: CAWSLGQNTEAFF
d_gene: NA; abundance: once; j_gene: TRBJ1-4; v_gene: TRBV30; CDR3nt: TGTGCCTGGAGGCAGCGTAATGAAAAACTGTTTTTT; CDR3aa: CAWRQRNEKLFF
d_gene: NA; abundance: NA; j_gene: TRBJ1-6; v_gene: TRBV4-1; CDR3nt: TGCGCCAGCAGCCAACCCGGACAGTATAATTCACCCCTCCACTTT; CDR3aa: CASSQPGQYNSPLHF
d_gene: NA; abundance: NA; j_gene: TRBJ1-5; v_gene: TRBV19; CDR3nt: TGTGCCAGTAGTCTTCCACCAGGAAGCAATCAGCCCCAGCATTTT; CDR3aa: CASSLPPGSNQPQHF
d_gene: TRBD1; abundance: NA; j_gene: TRBJ2-7; v_gene: TRBV10-3; CDR3nt: TGTGCCATCAGTGAGTCGGGACAGGGGGCGCGGGAGCAGTACTTC; CDR3aa: CAISESGQGAREQYF
d_gene: NA; abundance: NA; j_gene: TRBJ2-3; v_gene: TRBV25-1; CDR3nt: TGTGCCAGCAGAGAGGCGGGGTACCAGGATACGCAGTATTTT; CDR3aa: CASREAGYQDTQYF
d_gene: TRBD2; abundance: NA; j_gene: TRBJ2-1; v_gene: TRBV25-1; CDR3nt: TGTGCCAGCAGTGTGGGGACTAGCGGGGCTTACAATGAGCAGTTCTTC; CDR3aa: CASSVGTSGAYNEQFF
d_gene: NA; abundance: NA; j_gene: TRBJ1-2; v_gene: TRBV11-2; CDR3nt: TGTGCCAGCAGCTTAGTCTCAGGGCTGAACTATGGCTACACCTTC; CDR3aa: CASSLVSGLNYGYTF
d_gene: TRBD1; abundance: NA; j_gene: TRBJ2-7; v_gene: TRBV5-4; CDR3nt: TGTGCCAGCAGCTTGAGGGACAGAGGGCTCTACGAGCAGTACTTC; CDR3aa: CASSLRDRGLYEQYF
d_gene: NA; abundance: few; j_gene: TRBJ1-1; v_gene: TRBV28; CDR3nt: TGTGCCAGCATCTTTCGGGATAACACTGAAGCTTTCTTT; CDR3aa: CASIFRDNTEAFF
d_gene: NA; abundance: NA; j_gene: TRBJ1-5; v_gene: TRBV7-8; CDR3nt: TGTGCCAGCAGCCCTCCGTATAGCAATCAGCCCCAGCATTTT; CDR3aa: CASSPPYSNQPQHF
d_gene: NA; abundance: NA; j_gene: TRBJ2-7; v_gene: TRBV7-9; CDR3nt: TGTGCCAGCAGCTTAGCCCGGGACAAGTCCTACGAGCAGTACTTC; CDR3aa: CASSLARDKSYEQYF
d_gene: TRBD1; abundance: few; j_gene: TRBJ1-2; v_gene: TRBV6-6; CDR3nt: TGTGCCAGCTGTCGGGACAGGAGTAATTATGGCTACACCTTC; CDR3aa: CASCRDRSNYGYTF
d_gene: NA; abundance: few; j_gene: TRBJ1-3; v_gene: TRBV4-2; CDR3nt: TGTGCCAGCAGCCATACAGTCTCTGGAAACACCATATATTTT; CDR3aa: CASSHTVSGNTIYF
d_gene: NA; abundance: NA; j_gene: TRBJ1-6; v_gene: TRBV4-2; CDR3nt: TGTGCCAGCAGCCAAGATCTGCCAGGGGATAATTCACCCCTCCACTTT; CDR3aa: CASSQDLPGDNSPLHF